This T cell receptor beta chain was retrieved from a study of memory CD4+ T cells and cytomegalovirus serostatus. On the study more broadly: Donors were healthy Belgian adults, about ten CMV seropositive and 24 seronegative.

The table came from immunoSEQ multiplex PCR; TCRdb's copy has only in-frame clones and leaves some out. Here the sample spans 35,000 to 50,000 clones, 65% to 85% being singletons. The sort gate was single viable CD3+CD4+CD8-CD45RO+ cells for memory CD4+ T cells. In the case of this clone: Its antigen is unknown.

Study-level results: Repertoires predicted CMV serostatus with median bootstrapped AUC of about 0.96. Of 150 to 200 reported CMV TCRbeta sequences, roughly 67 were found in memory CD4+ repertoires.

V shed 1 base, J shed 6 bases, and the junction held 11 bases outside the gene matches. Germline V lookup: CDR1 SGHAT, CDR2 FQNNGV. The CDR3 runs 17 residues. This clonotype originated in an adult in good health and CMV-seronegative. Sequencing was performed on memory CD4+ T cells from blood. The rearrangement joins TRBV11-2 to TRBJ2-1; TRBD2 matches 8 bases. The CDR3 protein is CASSLGPPTGGLNEQFF. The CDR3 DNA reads TGTGCCAGCAGCTTAGGACCCCCGACGGGGGGGCTCAATGAGCAGTTCTTC. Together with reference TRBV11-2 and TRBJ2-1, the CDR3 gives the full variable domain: EAGVAQSPRYKIIEKRQSVAFWCNPISGHATLYWYQQILGQGPKLLIQFQNNGVVDDSQLPKDRFSAERLKGVDSTLKIQPAKLEDSAVYLCASSLGPPTGGLNEQFFGPGTRLTVL.